This T cell receptor beta chain was found in a study of spatial heterogeneity in lung cancer. Every TCR cDNA molecule bore a unique molecular identifier. One entry per CDR3 protein results from TCRdb running MiXCR on the 5' RACE reads. The sample includes fewer than 15,000 distinct CDR3 sequences, 5.2% of them seen just once. The sample holds many counts of this clonotype. Since the library was made to target alpha chains, this beta chain is a stray read and its abundance is not meaningful. Time point indicated: sample taken at primary tumor resection. Frozen PBMC, nontumor lung or tumor provided whole RNA, which was sequenced unsorted. There were approximately 69 donors, all of them untreated patients with early-stage non-small cell lung cancer. Germline trimming cut 2 bases from V and 2 bases from J; bases unmatched to any gene: 3. The CDR3 covers 14 residues. CDR1 and CDR2 from the germline V gene are GTSNPN and SVGIG (reference sequence).

The rearrangement uses TRBV30 and TRBJ2-3; 8 bases align to TRBD2. This TCR was recovered from a human donor with early-stage non-small cell lung cancer. The sample consisted of lung tumor tissue, taken at surgery. CDR3 sequence reads: CAWSYSGVTDTQYF. CDR3 nucleotides: TGTGCCTGGAGTTATAGCGGGGTCACAGATACGCAGTATTTT.